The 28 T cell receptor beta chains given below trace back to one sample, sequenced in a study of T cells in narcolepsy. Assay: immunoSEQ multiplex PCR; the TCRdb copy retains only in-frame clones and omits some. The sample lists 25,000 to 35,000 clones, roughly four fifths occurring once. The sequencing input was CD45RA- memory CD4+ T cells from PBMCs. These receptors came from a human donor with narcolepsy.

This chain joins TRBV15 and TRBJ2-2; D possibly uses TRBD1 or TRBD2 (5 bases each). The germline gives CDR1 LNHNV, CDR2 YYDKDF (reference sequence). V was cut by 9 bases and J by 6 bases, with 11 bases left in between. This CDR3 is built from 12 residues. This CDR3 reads CATNRDPGELFF. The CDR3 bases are TGTGCCACAAACCGGGACCCCGGGGAGCTGTTTTTT. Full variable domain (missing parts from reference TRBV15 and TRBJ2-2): DAMVIQNPRYQVTQFGKPVTLSCSQTLNHNVMYWYQQKSSQAPKLLFHYYDKDFNNEADTPDNFQSRRPNTSFCFLDIRSPGLGDTAMYLCATNRDPGELFFGEGSRLTVL.

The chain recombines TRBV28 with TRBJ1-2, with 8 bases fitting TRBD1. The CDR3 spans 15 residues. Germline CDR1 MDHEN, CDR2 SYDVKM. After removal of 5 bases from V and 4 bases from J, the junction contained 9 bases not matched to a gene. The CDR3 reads CASSPTGGAAYGYTF. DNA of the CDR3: TGTGCCAGCAGTCCTACAGGGGGGGCCGCCTATGGCTACACCTTC.

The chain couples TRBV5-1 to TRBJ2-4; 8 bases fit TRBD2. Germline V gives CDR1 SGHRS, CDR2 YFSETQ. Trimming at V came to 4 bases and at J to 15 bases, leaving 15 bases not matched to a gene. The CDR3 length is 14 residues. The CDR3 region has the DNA TGCGCCAGCAGCCCTGGGGACCAGCGGGAGTTCAGGTACTTC. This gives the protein CASSPGDQREFRYF.

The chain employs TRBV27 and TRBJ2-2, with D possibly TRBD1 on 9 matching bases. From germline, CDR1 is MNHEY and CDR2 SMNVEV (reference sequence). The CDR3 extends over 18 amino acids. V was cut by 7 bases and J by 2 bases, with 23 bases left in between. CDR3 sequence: CASKRTGVGGANTGELFF. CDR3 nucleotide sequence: TGTGCCAGCAAGAGGACAGGGGTCGGGGGGGCCAACACCGGGGAGCTGTTTTTT.

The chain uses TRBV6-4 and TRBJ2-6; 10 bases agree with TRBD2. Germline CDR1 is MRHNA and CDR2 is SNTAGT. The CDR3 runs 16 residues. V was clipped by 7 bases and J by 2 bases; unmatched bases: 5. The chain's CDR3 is CASTPLAGAGANVLTF. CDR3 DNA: TGTGCCAGCACTCCCCTAGCGGGGGCTGGGGCCAACGTCCTGACTTTC.

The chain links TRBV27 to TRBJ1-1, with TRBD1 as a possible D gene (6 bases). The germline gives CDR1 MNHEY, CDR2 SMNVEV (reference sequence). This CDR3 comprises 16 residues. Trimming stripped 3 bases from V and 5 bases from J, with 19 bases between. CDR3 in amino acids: CASSFIVRQGKTEAFF. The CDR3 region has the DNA TGTGCCAGCAGTTTTATTGTTCGGCAGGGGAAAACTGAAGCTTTCTTT.

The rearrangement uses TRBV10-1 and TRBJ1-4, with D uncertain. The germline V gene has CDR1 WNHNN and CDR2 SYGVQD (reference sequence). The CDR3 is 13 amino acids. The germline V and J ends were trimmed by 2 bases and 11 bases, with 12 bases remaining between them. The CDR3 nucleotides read TGCGCCAGCAGTGAGAAGGCACAGAGTAAACTGTTTTTT. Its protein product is CASSEKAQSKLFF.

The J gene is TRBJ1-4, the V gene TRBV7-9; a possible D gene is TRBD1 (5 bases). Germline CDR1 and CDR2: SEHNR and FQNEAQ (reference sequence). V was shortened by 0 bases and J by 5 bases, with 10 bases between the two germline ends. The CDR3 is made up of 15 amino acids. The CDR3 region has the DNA TGTGCCAGCAGCTTAGCGGGACGGGAAAATGAAAAACTGTTTTTT. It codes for CASSLAGRENEKLFF.

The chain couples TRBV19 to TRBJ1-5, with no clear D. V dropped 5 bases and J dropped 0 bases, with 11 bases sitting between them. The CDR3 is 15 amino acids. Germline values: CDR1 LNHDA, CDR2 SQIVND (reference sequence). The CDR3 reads CASSAARISNQPQHF. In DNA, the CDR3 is TGTGCCAGTAGTGCCGCCAGGATTAGCAATCAGCCCCAGCATTTT.

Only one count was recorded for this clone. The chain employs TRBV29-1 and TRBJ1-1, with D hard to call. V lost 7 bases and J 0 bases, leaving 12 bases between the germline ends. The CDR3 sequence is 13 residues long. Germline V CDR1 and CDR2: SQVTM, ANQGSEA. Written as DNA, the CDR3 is TGCAGCGGCCAGGAGACTATGAACACTGAAGCTTTCTTT. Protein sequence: CSGQETMNTEAFF.

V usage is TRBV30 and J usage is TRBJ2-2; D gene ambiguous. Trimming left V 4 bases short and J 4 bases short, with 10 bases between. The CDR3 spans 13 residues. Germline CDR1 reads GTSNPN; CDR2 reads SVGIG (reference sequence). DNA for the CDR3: TGTGCCTGGATGGTAAGGGCCACCGGGGAGCTGTTTTTT. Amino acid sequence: CAWMVRATGELFF. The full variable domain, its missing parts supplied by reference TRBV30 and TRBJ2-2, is SQTIHQWPATLVQPVGSPLSLECTVEGTSNPNLYWYRQAAGRGLQLLFYSVGIGQISSEVPQNLSASRPQDRQFILSSKKLLLSDSGFYLCAWMVRATGELFFGEGSRLTVL.

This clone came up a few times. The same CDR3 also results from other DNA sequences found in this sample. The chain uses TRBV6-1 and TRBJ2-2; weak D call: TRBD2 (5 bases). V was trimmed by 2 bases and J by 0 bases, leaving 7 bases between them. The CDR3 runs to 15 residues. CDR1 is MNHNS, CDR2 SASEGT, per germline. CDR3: CASSELLANTGELFF. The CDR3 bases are TGTGCCAGCAGTGAACTACTAGCGAACACCGGGGAGCTGTTTTTT.

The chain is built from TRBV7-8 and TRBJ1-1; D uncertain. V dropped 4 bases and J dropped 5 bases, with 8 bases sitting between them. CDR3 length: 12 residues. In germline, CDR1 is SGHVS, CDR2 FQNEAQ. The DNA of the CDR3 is TGTGCCAGCAGCTCGCCCAGGACTGAAGCTTTCTTT. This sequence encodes CASSSPRTEAFF.

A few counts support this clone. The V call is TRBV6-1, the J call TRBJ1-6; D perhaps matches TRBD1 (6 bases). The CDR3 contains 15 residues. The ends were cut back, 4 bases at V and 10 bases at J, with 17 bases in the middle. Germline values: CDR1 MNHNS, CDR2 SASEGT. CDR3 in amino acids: CASSAWGARDSPLHF. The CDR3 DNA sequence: TGTGCCAGCAGTGCCTGGGGGGCAAGGGACTCACCCCTCCACTTT.

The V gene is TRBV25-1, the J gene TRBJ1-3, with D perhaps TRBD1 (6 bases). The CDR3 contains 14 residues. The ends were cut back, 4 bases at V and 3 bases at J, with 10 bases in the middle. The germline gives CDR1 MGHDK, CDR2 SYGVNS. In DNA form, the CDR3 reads TGTGCCAGCAGTGCAGGGGCGGTTGGAAACACCATATATTTT. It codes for CASSAGAVGNTIYF.

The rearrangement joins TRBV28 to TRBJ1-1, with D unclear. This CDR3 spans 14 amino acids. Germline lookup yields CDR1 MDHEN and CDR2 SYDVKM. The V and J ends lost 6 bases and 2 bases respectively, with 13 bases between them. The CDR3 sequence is CASRGLLSNTEAFF. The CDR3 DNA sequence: TGTGCCAGCAGGGGTCTTTTGTCAAACACTGAAGCTTTCTTT.

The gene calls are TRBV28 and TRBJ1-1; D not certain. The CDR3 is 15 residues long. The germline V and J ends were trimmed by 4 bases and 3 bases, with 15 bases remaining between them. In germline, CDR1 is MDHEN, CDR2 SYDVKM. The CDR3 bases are TGTGCCAGCAGTTACGGGTGGCCCGGGTACACTGAAGCTTTCTTT. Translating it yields CASSYGWPGYTEAFF.

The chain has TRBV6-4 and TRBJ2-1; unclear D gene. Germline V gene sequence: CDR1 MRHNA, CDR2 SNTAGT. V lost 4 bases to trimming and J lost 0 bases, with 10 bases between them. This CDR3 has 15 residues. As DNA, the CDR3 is TGTGCCAGCAGTGCCATGGGGATCTCCTACAATGAGCAGTTCTTC. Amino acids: CASSAMGISYNEQFF.

CDR3 in amino acids: CASSDSTGIGAVYNEQFF. CDR3 nucleotides: TGTGCCAGCAGCGATTCTACAGGGATAGGGGCAGTTTACAATGAGCAGTTCTTC. The chain couples TRBV28 to TRBJ2-1, with a weak D call TRBD1 (6 bases). Trimming stripped 6 bases from V and 4 bases from J, with 25 bases between. The CDR3 has 18 amino acids. Germline-derived CDR1 and CDR2 are MDHEN and SYDVKM.

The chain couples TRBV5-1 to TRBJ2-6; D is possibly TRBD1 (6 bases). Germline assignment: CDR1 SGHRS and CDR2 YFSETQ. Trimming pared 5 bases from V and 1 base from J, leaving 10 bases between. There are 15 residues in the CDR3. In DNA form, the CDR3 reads TGCGCCAGCAGGGTGCAGGGGTCTGGGGCCAACGTCCTGACTTTC. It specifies CASRVQGSGANVLTF.

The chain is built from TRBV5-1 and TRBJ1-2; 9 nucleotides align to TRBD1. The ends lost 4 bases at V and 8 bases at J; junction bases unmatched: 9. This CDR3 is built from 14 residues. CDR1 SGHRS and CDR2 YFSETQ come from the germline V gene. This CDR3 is CASSPAGGTGGYTF. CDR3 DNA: TGCGCCAGCAGCCCGGCGGGCGGGACAGGGGGCTACACCTTC.

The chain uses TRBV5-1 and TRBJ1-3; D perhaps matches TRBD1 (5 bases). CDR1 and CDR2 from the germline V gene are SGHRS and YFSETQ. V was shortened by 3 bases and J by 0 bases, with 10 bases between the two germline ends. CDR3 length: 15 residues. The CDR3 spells CASSSDTGSGNTIYF. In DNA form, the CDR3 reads TGCGCCAGCAGCTCGGACACCGGCTCTGGAAACACCATATATTTT.

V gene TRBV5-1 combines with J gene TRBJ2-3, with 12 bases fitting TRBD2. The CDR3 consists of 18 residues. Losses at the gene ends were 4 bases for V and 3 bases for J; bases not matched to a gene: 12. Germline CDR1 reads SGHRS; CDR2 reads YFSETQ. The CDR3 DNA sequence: TGCGCCAGCAGCGCAATGGGACTAGCGGGCGGAGGAACAGATACGCAGTATTTT. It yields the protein CASSAMGLAGGGTDTQYF.

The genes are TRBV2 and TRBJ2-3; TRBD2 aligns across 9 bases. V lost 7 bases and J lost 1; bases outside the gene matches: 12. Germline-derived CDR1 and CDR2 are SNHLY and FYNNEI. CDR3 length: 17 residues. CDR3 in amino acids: CASTPLGAGGGTDTQYF. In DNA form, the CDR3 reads TGTGCCAGCACTCCCCTGGGAGCGGGAGGAGGCACAGATACGCAGTATTTT.

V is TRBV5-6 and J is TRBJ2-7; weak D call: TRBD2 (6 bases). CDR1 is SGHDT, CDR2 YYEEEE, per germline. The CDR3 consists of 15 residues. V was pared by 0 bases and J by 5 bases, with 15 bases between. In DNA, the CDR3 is TGTGCCAGCAGCTTGGTAGACGGGAGTAACCACGAGCAGTACTTC. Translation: CASSLVDGSNHEQYF.

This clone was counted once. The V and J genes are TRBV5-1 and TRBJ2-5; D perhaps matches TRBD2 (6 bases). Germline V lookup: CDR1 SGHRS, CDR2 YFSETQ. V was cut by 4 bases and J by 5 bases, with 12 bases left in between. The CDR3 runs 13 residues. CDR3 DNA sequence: TGCGCCAGCAGCATCGGGAGTTACGAGACCCAGTACTTC. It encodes CASSIGSYETQYF.

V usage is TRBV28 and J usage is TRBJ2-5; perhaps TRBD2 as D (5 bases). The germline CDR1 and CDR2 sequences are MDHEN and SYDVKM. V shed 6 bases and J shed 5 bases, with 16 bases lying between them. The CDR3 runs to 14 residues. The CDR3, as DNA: TGTGCCAGCAGCCGGGATCGCATCCCCGAGACCCAGTACTTC. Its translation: CASSRDRIPETQYF.

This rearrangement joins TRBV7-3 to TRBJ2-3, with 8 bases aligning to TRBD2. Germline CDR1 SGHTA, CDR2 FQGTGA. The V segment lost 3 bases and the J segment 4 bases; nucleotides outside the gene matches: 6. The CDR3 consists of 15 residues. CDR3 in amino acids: CASSLDAGGPDTQYF. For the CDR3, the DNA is TGTGCCAGCAGCTTGGATGCGGGAGGTCCAGATACGCAGTATTTT.